These 10 T cell receptor beta chains share one sample of origin, sequenced in a study of CD8+ T cells in alopecia areata. The treatment: oral pan-JAK inhibitor, 5-10 mg twice daily. As the sequencing template, cDNA was produced by extracting RNA and reverse transcribing it. The method was immunoSEQ multiplex PCR; TCRdb's version includes in-frame clones alone and lacks a portion of them. Among fewer than 150,000 clones listed, roughly 82% were seen once. Sequencing was performed on CD8+ T cells sorted from blood, taken at week 4, from a patient treated with tofacitinib. These receptors were collected from a human donor with alopecia areata.

V gene TRBV29-1 combines with J gene TRBJ2-1, with 7 bases matching TRBD1. Germline loops: CDR1 SQVTM, CDR2 ANQGSEA. J lost 4 bases, V lost 1 base, and 7 bases had no gene match. The CDR3 is 15 residues long. The CDR3 sequence is CSVEGVTGMYNEQFF. The CDR3 DNA is TGCAGCGTTGAAGGGGTGACAGGGATGTACAATGAGCAGTTCTTC.

The chain links TRBV29-1 to TRBJ2-7; 10 bases fit TRBD2. The CDR3 length is 14 residues. Trimming cost V 0 bases and J 5 bases; bases outside gene matches: 4. CDR1 is SQVTM, CDR2 ANQGSEA, per germline. CDR3 nucleotides: TGCAGCGTTGAAGATGGTAGCGGGGGGCACGAGCAGTACTTC. The encoded protein is CSVEDGSGGHEQYF.

The chain employs TRBV6-6 and TRBJ2-2; D remains ambiguous. The CDR3 contains 11 residues. Trimming removed 2 bases from V and 6 bases from J, with 1 base in between. CDR1 is MNHNY and CDR2 is SVGAGI in the germline V gene (reference sequence). CDR3 sequence: CASSYAGELFF. Here the CDR3 DNA reads TGTGCCAGCAGTTACGCCGGGGAGCTGTTTTTT.

The chain links TRBV4-1 to TRBJ2-2; D possibly corresponds to TRBD1 (5 bases). Trimming pared 4 bases from V and 4 bases from J, leaving 13 bases between. This CDR3 is 15 amino acids long. In germline, CDR1 is MGHRA, CDR2 YSYEKL. This chain's CDR3 is CASSPLQGITGELFF. Written as DNA, the CDR3 is TGCGCCAGCAGCCCGCTGCAGGGCATCACCGGGGAGCTGTTTTTT.

The chain has TRBV6-6 and TRBJ2-1; 7 positions match TRBD1. The V gene's germline CDR1 is MNHNY and CDR2 SVGAGI (reference sequence). This CDR3 is built from 15 residues. With 7 bases clipped from V and 5 bases from J, the junction kept 11 bases outside the gene matches. CDR3 DNA sequence: TGTGCCAGCATTCGCTCTCGGACAGGAGACAATGAGCAGTTCTTC. Its translation is CASIRSRTGDNEQFF.

This rearrangement joins TRBV7-9 to TRBJ1-5; D call uncertain. The germline V gene encodes CDR1 SEHNR and CDR2 FQNEAQ (reference sequence). This CDR3 region has 12 residues. The V and J ends lost 5 bases and 4 bases respectively, with 6 bases between them. The CDR3 DNA is TGTGCCAGCAGCCTAGGGAATCAGCCCCAGCATTTT. As protein: CASSLGNQPQHF.

The chain has TRBV23-1 and TRBJ1-6, with 10 nucleotides matching TRBD1. TRBV23-1 is placed among ORFs of uncertain function. This CDR3 is built from 20 residues. Trimming cost V 6 bases and J 0 bases; bases outside gene matches: 14. CDR3 in amino acids: CASSNGPGQGHYSYNSPLHF. Here the CDR3 DNA reads TGCGCCAGCAGCAATGGCCCGGGACAGGGGCACTACTCCTATAATTCACCCCTCCACTTT.

The chain links TRBV7-9 to TRBJ2-3, with TRBD2 identical over 13 bases. Germline values: CDR1 SEHNR, CDR2 FQNEAQ (reference sequence). There are 17 residues in the CDR3. The V gene end was trimmed by 0 bases and the J gene end by 6 bases; junction bases not matched to a gene: 6. The chain's CDR3 is CASSLARLAGGVDTQYF. CDR3 sequence (DNA): TGTGCCAGCAGCTTAGCGAGACTAGCGGGGGGTGTCGATACGCAGTATTTT.

The genes are TRBV5-1 and TRBJ2-1; 11 bases map to TRBD2. The CDR3 has 15 residues. Germline V CDR1 and CDR2: SGHRS, YFSETQ. With V trimmed by 4 bases and J by 3 bases, 3 bases remained unmatched. Written as DNA, the CDR3 is TGCGCCAGCAGCGAGGGACTAGCGGTCTACAATGAGCAGTTCTTC. Translated: CASSEGLAVYNEQFF.

This chain links TRBV4-2 with TRBJ2-5; TRBD1 aligns across 8 bases. In germline, CDR1 is LGHNA, CDR2 YNFKEQ. Trimming at V came to 4 bases and at J to 2 bases, leaving 6 bases not matched to a gene. This CDR3 spans 15 amino acids. The CDR3 sequence: CASSRFGQGQETQYF. As DNA, the CDR3 is TGTGCCAGCAGCCGTTTCGGACAGGGACAAGAGACCCAGTACTTC.